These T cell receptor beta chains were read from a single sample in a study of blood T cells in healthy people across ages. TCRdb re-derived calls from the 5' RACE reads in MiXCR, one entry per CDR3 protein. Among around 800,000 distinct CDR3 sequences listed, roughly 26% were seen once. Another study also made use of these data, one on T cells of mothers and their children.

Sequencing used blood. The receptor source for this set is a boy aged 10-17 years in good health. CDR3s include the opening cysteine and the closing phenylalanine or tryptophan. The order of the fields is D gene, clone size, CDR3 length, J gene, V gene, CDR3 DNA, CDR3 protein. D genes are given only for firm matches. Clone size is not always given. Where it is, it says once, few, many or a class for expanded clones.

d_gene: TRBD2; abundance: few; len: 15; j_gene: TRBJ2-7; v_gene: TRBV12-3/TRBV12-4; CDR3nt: TGTGCCAGCAGTTTCGTCGGCGGGGGGGCTTACGAGCAGTACTTC; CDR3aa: CASSFVGGGAYEQYF
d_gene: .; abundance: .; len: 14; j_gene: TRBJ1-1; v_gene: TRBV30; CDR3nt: TGTGCCTGGAAGAGGCAGCTATGGAACACTGAAGCTTTCTTT; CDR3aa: CAWKRQLWNTEAFF
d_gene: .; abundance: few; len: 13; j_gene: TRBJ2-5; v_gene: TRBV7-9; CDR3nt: TGTGCCAGCAGCTTAGATGTTAAAGAGACCCAGTACTTC; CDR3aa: CASSLDVKETQYF
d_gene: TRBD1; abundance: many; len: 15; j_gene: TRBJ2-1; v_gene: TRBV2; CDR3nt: TGTGCCAGCAGTTCCGACAGGGGCCTCTACAATGAGCAGTTCTTC; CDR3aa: CASSSDRGLYNEQFF
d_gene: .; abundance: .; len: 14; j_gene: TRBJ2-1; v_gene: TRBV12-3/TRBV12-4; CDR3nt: TGTGCCAGCAGTTCACCTTACAGGGTAAATGAGCAGTTCTTC; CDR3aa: CASSSPYRVNEQFF
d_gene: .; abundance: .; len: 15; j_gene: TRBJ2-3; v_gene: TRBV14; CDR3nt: TGTGCCAGCAGCCACGACAGCCCTAGCACAGATACGCAGTATTTT; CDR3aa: CASSHDSPSTDTQYF
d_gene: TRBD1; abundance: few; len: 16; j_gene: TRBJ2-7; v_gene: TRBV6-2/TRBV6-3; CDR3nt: TGTGCCAGCAGTTACTCGAGCAGGGACAGAGCCTACGAGCAGTACTTC; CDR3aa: CASSYSSRDRAYEQYF
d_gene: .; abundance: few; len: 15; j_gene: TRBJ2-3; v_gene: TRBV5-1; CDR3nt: TGCGCCAGCAGCTTTTCTCAGGCCTACACAGATACGCAGTATTTT; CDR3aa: CASSFSQAYTDTQYF
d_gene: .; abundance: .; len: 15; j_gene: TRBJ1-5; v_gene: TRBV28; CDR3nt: TGTGCCAGCAGTCCACCCATTCGGACCAATCAGCCCCAGCATTTT; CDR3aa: CASSPPIRTNQPQHF
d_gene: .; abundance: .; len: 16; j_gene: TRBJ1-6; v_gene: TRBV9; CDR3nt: TGTGCCAGCAGCATCGAAACTCCGGGACGGAATTCACCCCTCCACTTT; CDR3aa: CASSIETPGRNSPLHF
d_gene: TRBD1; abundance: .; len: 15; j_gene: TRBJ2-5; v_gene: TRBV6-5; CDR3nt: TGTGCCAGCAGTACTGGGACAGGGGGCCAAGAGACCCAGTACTTC; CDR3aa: CASSTGTGGQETQYF
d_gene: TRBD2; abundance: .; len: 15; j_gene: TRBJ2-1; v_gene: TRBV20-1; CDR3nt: TGCAGTGCCCAGGGGCTAGCGGGGATGTACAATGAGCAGTTCTTC; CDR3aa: CSAQGLAGMYNEQFF
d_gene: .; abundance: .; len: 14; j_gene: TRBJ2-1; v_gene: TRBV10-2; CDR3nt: TGCGCCAGCAGGAGTAACAGGGAGGTAAATGAGCAGTTCTTC; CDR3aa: CASRSNREVNEQFF
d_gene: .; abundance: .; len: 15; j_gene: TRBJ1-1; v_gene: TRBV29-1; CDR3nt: TGCAGCGCCCAAGCGCCCAGATCCATGAACACTGAAGCTTTCTTT; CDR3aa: CSAQAPRSMNTEAFF
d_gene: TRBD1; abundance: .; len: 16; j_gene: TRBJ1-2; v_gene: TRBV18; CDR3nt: TGTGCCAGCTCGTCGGGACAGGGGGCCCGATTGTATGGCTACACCTTC; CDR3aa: CASSSGQGARLYGYTF
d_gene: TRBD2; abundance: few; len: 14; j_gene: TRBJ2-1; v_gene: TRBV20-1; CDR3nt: TGCAGTGCCCTCACTAGCGGGGGGGACGTTGAGCAGTTCTTC; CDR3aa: CSALTSGGDVEQFF
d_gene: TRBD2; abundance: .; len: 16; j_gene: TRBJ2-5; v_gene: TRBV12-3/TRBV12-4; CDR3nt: TGTGCCAGCAGCGATACCGGACTAGCGGGGAAGGAGACCCAGTACTTC; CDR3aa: CASSDTGLAGKETQYF
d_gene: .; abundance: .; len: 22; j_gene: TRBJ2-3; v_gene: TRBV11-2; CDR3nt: TGTGCCAGCAGCTTAGATGGCCTCGGGGTAATGATTCGGCGGGGCCTCACAGATACGCAGTATTTT; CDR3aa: CASSLDGLGVMIRRGLTDTQYF
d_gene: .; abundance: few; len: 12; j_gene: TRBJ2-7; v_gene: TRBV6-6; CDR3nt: TGTGCCAGCACCACAGACGGGTACGAGCAGTACTTC; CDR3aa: CASTTDGYEQYF
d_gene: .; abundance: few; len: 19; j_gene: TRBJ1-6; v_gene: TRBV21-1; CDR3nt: TGTGCCAGCAGCATCAAAGGACAGGGGGATAAGGGCTATAATTCACCCCTCCACTTT; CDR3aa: CASSIKGQGDKGYNSPLHF
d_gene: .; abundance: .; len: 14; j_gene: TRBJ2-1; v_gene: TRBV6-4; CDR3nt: TGTGCCAGCAGTGACGGGGACATTTCCAATGAGCAGTTCTTC; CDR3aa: CASSDGDISNEQFF
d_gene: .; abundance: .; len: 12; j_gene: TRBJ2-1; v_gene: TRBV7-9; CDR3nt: TGTGCCAGCAGCCCCCGTGGTGAGGAGCAGTTCTTC; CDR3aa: CASSPRGEEQFF